This T cell receptor beta chain emerged from a study of blood T cell repertoires in COVID-19. In the study overall: The origin of the acute and convalescent COVID-19 samples was the United States, Italy and Spain.

Clones were read by immunoSEQ multiplex PCR, and TCRdb kept only the in-frame ones, dropping some. This table holds 230,000 or so clones, 86% found once. Allocation to cohorts depended on clinical history reported by the participants. V was clipped by 6 bases and J by 7 bases, with 9 bases between them. The CDR3 is made up of 11 amino acids. Comment on this clone: Other DNA sequences from this sample encode an identical CDR3 as well.

Input material: PBMCs or T cells enriched from blood (not recorded which). The sequence was collected from a middle-aged woman with acute COVID-19. The chain carries TRBV12-3 or TRBV12-4 and TRBJ1-1; D perhaps matches TRBD1 (5 bases). CDR3 sequence reads: CASSLGLEAFF. The CDR3 region has the DNA TGTGCCAGCAGCTTGGGACTTGAAGCTTTCTTT.